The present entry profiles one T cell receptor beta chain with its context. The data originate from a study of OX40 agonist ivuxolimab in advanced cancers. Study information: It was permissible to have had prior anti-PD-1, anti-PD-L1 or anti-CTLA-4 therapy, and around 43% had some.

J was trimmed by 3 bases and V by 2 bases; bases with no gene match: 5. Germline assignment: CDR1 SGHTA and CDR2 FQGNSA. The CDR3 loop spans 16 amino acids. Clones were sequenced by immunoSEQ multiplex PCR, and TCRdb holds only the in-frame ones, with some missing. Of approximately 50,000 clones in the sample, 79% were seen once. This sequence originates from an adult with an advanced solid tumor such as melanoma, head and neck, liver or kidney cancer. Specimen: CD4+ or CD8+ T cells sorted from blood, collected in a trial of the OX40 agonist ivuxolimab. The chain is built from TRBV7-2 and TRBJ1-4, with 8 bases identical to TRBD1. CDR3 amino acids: CASSLQGAQANEKLFF. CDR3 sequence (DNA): TGTGCCAGCAGCTTACAGGGGGCGCAGGCTAATGAAAAACTGTTTTTT.